Listed below are T cell receptor beta chains from one sample, sequenced in a study of T-cell reconstitution after alpha-beta-depleted transplantation in children. From the PCR reads, TCRdb called clonotypes with MiXCR, one entry per CDR3 protein. The sample shows a few hundred thousand distinct CDR3 sequences, around 10% of them seen only once. The sample here was PBMCs from the stem cell graft donor, taken from the stem cell graft. Every receptor here comes from a human donor who donated a stem cell graft to a child with acute lymphoblastic leukemia. Each CDR3 is given with its conserved first and last residue. A D gene is named only where the DNA matches it firmly. Only some rows state a clone size, as once, few, many or a class for expanded clones.

DNA,CDR3,D,J,size,V
TGTGCCAGCAGCCGTTCTCTAGCGGAAACCTACAATGAGCAGTTCTTC,CASSRSLAETYNEQFF,TRBD2,TRBJ2-1,few,TRBV5-4
TGTGCCAGCAGTTTCCCTAGCGGAATCCAAGAGACCCAGTACTTC,CASSFPSGIQETQYF,TRBD2,TRBJ2-5,NA,TRBV28
TGCGCCAGCAGCTTGGGATGGCACAATGAGCAGTTCTTC,CASSLGWHNEQFF,NA,TRBJ2-1,NA,TRBV5-1
TGCAGTGCCCGAATTCGGGGCAGTACCTACGAGCAGTACTTC,CSARIRGSTYEQYF,NA,TRBJ2-7,NA,TRBV20-1
TGTGCCAGCACCGGGGACTACACCTACGAGCAGTACTTC,CASTGDYTYEQYF,TRBD2,TRBJ2-7,few,TRBV6-6
TGTGCCAGCAGCCGACTAGCGGGAGGATATGATACGCAGTATTTT,CASSRLAGGYDTQYF,TRBD2,TRBJ2-3,few,TRBV14
TGTGCTAGTGGTTTGCCAGGGTGGGCCTACAATGAGCAGTTCTTC,CASGLPGWAYNEQFF,NA,TRBJ2-1,NA,TRBV12-5
TGTGCCAGCAGCAGATACCGTGGGGGGACTAGCGGGAGGGCCTCTTTCGGCTACGAGCAGTACTTC,CASSRYRGGTSGRASFGYEQYF,TRBD2,TRBJ2-7,few,TRBV7-8
TGTGCCAGCAGCTTAGGCCAAGCGGGAGTGCTGTCAGAGACCCAGTACTTC,CASSLGQAGVLSETQYF,TRBD2,TRBJ2-5,NA,TRBV7-2
TGTGCCAGCAGCTTGGGCGCGACTGGCACAGATACGCAGTATTTT,CASSLGATGTDTQYF,NA,TRBJ2-3,few,TRBV7-9
TGTGCCAGCAGTTACTCGAGTCGTCCCCTCGAGCAGTACTTC,CASSYSSRPLEQYF,NA,TRBJ2-7,few,TRBV6-5